This T cell receptor (beta chain) is from a study of cytomegalovirus exposure and HLA in healthy donors (TCRdb year 2017). About the investigation overall: An earlier analysis of 550 to 700 of the donors reported approximately 300 Gb of sequence data and some 100 million unique TCR beta sequences from some 180 million T cells. A later genetic analysis took genome-wide SNP genotypes for about three fifths of the roughly 670 donors and used that subset as a discovery cohort. To decide whether each TCR beta V gene segment behaved as functional or pseudogenic, an earlier analysis of some 570 of the donors relied on high-throughput TCR beta sequencing. Donor age, sex, ethnicity and CMV serostatus were collected together with the repertoire data. The study combined high-throughput TCR immunosequencing, statistical association of individual TCRs with disease status, and machine learning to predict cytomegalovirus infection status. The study was designed to test whether signatures of past pathogen exposure could be identified by cataloging public T cell receptors. Typing coverage varied by locus: roughly 629-640 donors for A, B, C, DRB1 and DQB1; approximately 560 for DQA1; around 570 for DPA1; around 490 for DPB1. Roughly 5 DR-DQ haplotypes were handled as single units for association and clustering, since linkage in the cohort was strong. In the later analysis, no new phenotypic data were used to find candidate immune exposures; instead, reliance was placed on TCR beta sequences and their occurrence across donors. Approximately 310 gigabases of sequencing data and around 87 million unique TCR sequences were included in an early release covering 500 to 750 HLA-typed donors. Among the approximately 430 genotyped donors, about 83% belonged to the genetic ancestry cluster associated with self-reported Caucasian donors. The T cell repertoires of 670 or so subjects were profiled by immunosequencing and related to cytomegalovirus serostatus. In addition to the first cohort of 666 subjects, a separate validation cohort of some 120 different subjects was used. Every repertoire in the discovery cohort had been generated on one and the same sequencing platform. A later analysis re-analyzed previously published TCR beta repertoires from 660 or so donors and added high-resolution HLA genotyping to study TCR occurrence patterns. Class I and class II HLA loci were covered by the typing at four-digit resolution. Across 300 to 400 genotyped donors of the cohort, an average of approximately 220,000 unique TCR beta nucleotide sequences per donor were sequenced, and roughly 18% of those sequences were non-productive.

The receptor library was made with the immunoSEQ multiplex PCR assay. For the multiplex PCR, a mixture combining 60 forward primers for TCR Vbeta segments and 13 reverse primers for TCR Jbeta segments was used. The CDR3 region of rearranged TCR beta genes was amplified from genomic DNA with a multiplex PCR assay. Amplified TCR beta libraries were sequenced as 87-base-pair reads on the Illumina HiSeq System. The authors processed their data as follows. A later analysis tallied around 80 million unique TCR beta chains across the roughly 610 repertoires, and some 10 million of those chains were shared by two or more donors. To remove PCR and sequencing errors, raw reads were error-corrected and collapsed into unique sequences using a nearest-neighbor algorithm that merged closely related sequences. Alignment of CDR3 sequences to IMGT reference sequences was used to assign V, D and J gene segments. For a sequence to be retained, a match of at least six nucleotides to both a V gene segment and a J gene segment was required. Rearrangements were called productive when the CDR3 lacked stop codons and stayed in frame with V and J; all others were non-productive. Following IMGT convention, CDR3 was defined as the stretch from the second conserved V-encoded cysteine up to the conserved J-encoded phenylalanine. The earlier analysis of a few hundred of the donors excluded any sequence lacking an unambiguous match to a single V gene segment. An earlier analysis of over 450 of the donors classified V segments as functional when productive rearrangements were above 56.7% and as segregating when the standard deviation between donors was above 5%. A statistical classification framework was developed to diagnose cytomegalovirus status using the catalog of TCR beta chain sequences. V and J gene assignment, in a later analysis, came from comparing TCR nucleotide sequences with IMGT/GENE-DB human TR gene sequences. The TCRdist pipeline was used in a later analysis to assign CDR3 sequences and most-parsimonious VDJ recombination scenarios. A later analysis defined each TCR beta chain by its CDR3 amino acid sequence plus V-gene family, and excluded reads lacking a unique V-gene family. In a later analysis, fewer than 600 highly shared, low-generation-probability nucleotide sequences were removed to address suspected cross-contamination and a sequencing artifact. In a later analysis, a clonal expansion index was calculated for each public chain from normalized within-repertoire ranks of inferred template counts. In a later analysis, generation probabilities were computed with a VDJ recombination model fitted to out-of-frame rearrangements, and the resulting probabilities were checked against IGoR. A later analysis scored TCR-TCR, TCR-HLA and TCR-CMV co-occurrence with hypergeometric tests, applying a repertoire-size bias correction to TCR pairs. In a later analysis, false discovery rates were estimated by permuting HLA or CMV assignments 20 times. In a later analysis, co-occurring TCRs were grouped using DBSCAN, with TCRdist sequence similarity added in when clustering inside HLA-allele-positive subsets. Repertoires with fewer than 30,000 or more than 120,000 public chains, plus five repertoires with anomalous nucleotide sharing, were excluded from co-occurrence clustering. As stored in TCRdb, this immuneACCESS dataset retains in-frame rearrangements with V and J assigned. A fraction of the clones does not appear; measured against another copy, unresolved V genes explain less than half of the discrepancy, and the remainder lacks a known reason. The DNA was the basis for D and trimming; V, J and clone size are from that table. This sample gives fewer than 150,000 clones in total; 15% to 19% of them show up just once. Under 2.5% of the sample is held by the ten biggest clonotypes.

In total, approximately 700 healthy bone marrow donors made up the cohort. At the time of sampling, all cohort members were nominally healthy, though unrecorded immune exposures were likely present. The donor was CMV seronegative and belonged to the group of 352 seronegative cohort members. Every donor gave a peripheral blood sample, and the peripheral blood mononuclear cells from that sample were used for TCR beta sequencing. The Qiagen DNeasy Blood Extraction Kit was used to extract genomic DNA from the blood cell samples. Results the study describes overall, beyond this receptor: According to a later analysis, TCR association rates differed among HLA loci, with DRB1 alleles showing the most associated TCRs and HLA-C alleles showing the fewest. Compared with the roughly 670-donor mean, donors in an Asian-associated ancestry cluster had fewer N-insertions in productive TCRs, according to a later genetic analysis. At a false discovery rate of 0.05, a later analysis linked about 16,000 TCR beta sequences to specific HLA alleles. The authors suggested that the approach could potentially be generalized to other disease states and immunological phenotypes. A few of the identified cytomegalovirus-associated TCR beta chains were confirmed in vitro to be specific for cytomegalovirus antigens. The study gave a list of about 170 TCR beta chains associated with cytomegalovirus. A cluster of highly shared sequence variants was judged likely to represent a technical artifact of the sequencing pipeline. For the cohort, immune exposure information was limited to CMV serostatus. Most TCR sequences were seen in very few donors, while some public TCRs were found in many individuals. In an earlier analysis of around 500 of the donors, most TCR beta V segments appeared in productive rearrangements about 90% or about 30% of the time, broadly matching IMGT annotations. Linkage disequilibrium might explain the correlated functional status among segregating V segments, but an unknown experimental factor could not be excluded. Most CMV-associated TCR beta chains appeared to be HLA-restricted in a later analysis, and the HLA associations seemed to be driven largely by CMV exposure. An association between a missense DCLRE1C variant and V-gene and J-gene trimming of TCR beta chains was found in a later genetic analysis and replicated in an independent cohort. Some IMGT-functional V segments, including TRBV6-2 and TRBV6-3, could not be told apart with the 87-base-pair reads, so those segments were excluded. Because some donors lacked HLA typing at each locus, the association tests relied only on the typed subset. A later analysis reported that several top co-occurrence clusters appeared linked to parvovirus B19, influenza, CMV and Epstein-Barr virus. Strong co-occurrence of HLA alleles, especially DR and DQ, made assigning TCR associations to individual alleles difficult. Compared with equally common non-associated chains, HLA-associated TCR beta chains in a later analysis were more clonally expanded and had lower generation probabilities. Over 15 rarely observed V segments, including chromosome 9 orphons, were excluded from the earlier analysis of about 610 of the donors because counts were too low. The classifier was reported to diagnose cytomegalovirus status with high specificity and sensitivity in both the original cohort and the validation cohort. The cohort was sequenced for TCR beta chains only, and without alpha or paired-chain data the features that could be detected were limited. A further reported finding was that TCR beta sequences accurately predicted the HLA-A and HLA-B alleles for most subjects in the first cohort. Sequencing depth was assumed to be roughly uniform across donors in the presence/absence analyses, though that assumption may not hold.

At the junction V is shortened by 2 bases and J by 1 base; bases outside the gene matches: 12. The germline V gene yields MGHRA for CDR1 and YSYEKL for CDR2. The CDR3 contains 19 residues, cysteine and phenylalanine counted. Just CDR3 DNA is preserved here, 57 bases in frame from base 1. Of note for this clone: Its antigen is not yet known. No quality values exist for individual bases; no much larger clone is one base distant.

The TCR originated in a woman younger than 30 in good health and CMV-seronegative. The rearranged chain carries TRBV4-1 and TRBJ2-7; TRBD2 lines up with 12 middle nucleotides. Material: PBMCs. For the CDR3, the sequence is CASSQTGGLAGSPSYEQYF. The bases are TGCGCCAGCAGCCAAACAGGGGGACTAGCGGGCTCGCCGTCCTACGAGCAGTACTTC.